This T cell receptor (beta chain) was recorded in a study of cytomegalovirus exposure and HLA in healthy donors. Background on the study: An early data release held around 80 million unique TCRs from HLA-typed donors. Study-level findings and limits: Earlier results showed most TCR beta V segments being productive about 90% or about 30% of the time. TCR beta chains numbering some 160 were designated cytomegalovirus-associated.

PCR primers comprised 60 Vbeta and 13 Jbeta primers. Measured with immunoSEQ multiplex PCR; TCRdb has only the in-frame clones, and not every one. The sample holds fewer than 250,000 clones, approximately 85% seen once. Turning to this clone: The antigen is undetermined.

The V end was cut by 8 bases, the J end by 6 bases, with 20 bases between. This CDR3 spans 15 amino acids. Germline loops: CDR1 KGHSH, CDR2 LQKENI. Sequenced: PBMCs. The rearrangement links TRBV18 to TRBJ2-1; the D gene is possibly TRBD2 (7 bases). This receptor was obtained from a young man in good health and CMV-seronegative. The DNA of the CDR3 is TGTGCCAGCGGCGAGGGGGGGGCAGATCGCAATGAGCAGTTCTTC. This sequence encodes CASGEGGADRNEQFF. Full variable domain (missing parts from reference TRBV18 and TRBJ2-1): NAGVMQNPRHLVRRRGQEARLRCSPMKGHSHVYWYRQLPEEGLKFMVYLQKENIIDESGMPKERFSAEFPKEGPSILRIQQVVRGDSAAYFCASGEGGADRNEQFFGPGTRLTVL.